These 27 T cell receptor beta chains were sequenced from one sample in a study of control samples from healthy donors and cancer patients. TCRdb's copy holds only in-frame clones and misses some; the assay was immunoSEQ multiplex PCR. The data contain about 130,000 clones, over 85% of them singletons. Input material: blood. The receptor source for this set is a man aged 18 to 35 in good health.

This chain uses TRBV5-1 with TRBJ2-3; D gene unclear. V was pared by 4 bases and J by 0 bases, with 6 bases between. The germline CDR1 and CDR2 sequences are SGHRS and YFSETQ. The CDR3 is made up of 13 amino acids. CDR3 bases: TGCGCCAGCAGCCCGACTAGCACAGATACGCAGTATTTT. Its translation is CASSPTSTDTQYF.

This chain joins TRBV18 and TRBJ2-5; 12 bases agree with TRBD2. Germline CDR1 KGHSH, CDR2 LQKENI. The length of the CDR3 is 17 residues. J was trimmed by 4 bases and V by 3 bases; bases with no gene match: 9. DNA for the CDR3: TGTGCCAGCTCACCCCGCACGCTAGCGGGGGGGCGAGAGACCCAGTACTTC. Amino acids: CASSPRTLAGGRETQYF.

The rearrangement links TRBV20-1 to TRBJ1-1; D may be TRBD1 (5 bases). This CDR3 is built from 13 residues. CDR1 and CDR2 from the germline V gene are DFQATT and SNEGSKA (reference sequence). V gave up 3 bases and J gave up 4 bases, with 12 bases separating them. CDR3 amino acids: CSASRDWGTEAFF. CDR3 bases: TGCAGTGCTAGTCGGGACTGGGGCACTGAAGCTTTCTTT.

This CDR3 is CASSLVGRVNTEAFF. The CDR3 DNA sequence: TGTGCCAGCAGCTTAGTGGGCAGGGTGAACACTGAAGCTTTCTTT. The rearrangement uses TRBV7-9 and TRBJ1-1; D is perhaps TRBD1 (5 bases). The CDR3 runs to 15 residues. V gave up 1 base and J gave up 0 bases, with 9 bases separating them. CDR1 is SEHNR and CDR2 is FQNEAQ in the germline V gene (reference sequence).

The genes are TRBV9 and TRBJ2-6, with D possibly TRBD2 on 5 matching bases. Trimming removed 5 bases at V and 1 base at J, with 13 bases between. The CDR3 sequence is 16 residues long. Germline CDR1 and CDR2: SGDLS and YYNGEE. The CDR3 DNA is TGTGCCAGCAGTCCCTCCCCGGGGTCTGGGGCCAACGTCCTGACTTTC. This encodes CASSPSPGSGANVLTF. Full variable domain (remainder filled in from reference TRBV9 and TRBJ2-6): DSGVTQTPKHLITATGQRVTLRCSPRSGDLSVYWYQQSLDQGLQFLIQYYNGEERAKGNILERFSAQQFPDLHSELNLSSLELGDSALYFCASSPSPGSGANVLTFGAGSRLTVL.

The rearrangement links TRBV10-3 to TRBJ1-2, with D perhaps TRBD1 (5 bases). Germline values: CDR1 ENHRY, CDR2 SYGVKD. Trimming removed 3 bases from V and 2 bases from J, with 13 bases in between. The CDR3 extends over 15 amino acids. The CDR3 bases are TGTGCCATCAGTGACCCCGGGCAGGGAAACTATGGCTACACCTTC. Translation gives CAISDPGQGNYGYTF.

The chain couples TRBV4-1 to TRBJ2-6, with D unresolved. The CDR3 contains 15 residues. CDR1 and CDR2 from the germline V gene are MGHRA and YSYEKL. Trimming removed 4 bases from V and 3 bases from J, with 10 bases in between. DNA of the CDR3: TGCGCCAGCAGCCCATTCTGGTTTGGGGCCAACGTCCTGACTTTC. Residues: CASSPFWFGANVLTF.

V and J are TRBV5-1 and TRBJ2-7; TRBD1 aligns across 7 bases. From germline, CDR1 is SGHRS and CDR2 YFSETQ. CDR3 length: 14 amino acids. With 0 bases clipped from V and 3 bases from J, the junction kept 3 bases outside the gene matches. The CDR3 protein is CASSLAGQDYEQYF. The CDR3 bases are TGCGCCAGCAGCTTGGCCGGACAGGACTACGAGCAGTACTTC.

CDR3 amino acids: CASSIGLGETQYF. In DNA, the CDR3 is TGTGCCAGCAGCATCGGACTAGGAGAGACCCAGTACTTC. This chain uses TRBV5-4 with TRBJ2-5, with 7 bases that match TRBD2. Germline loops: CDR1 SGHNT, CDR2 YYREEE (reference sequence). This CDR3 region has 13 residues. Germline trimming cut 4 bases from V and 4 bases from J; bases unmatched to any gene: 4.

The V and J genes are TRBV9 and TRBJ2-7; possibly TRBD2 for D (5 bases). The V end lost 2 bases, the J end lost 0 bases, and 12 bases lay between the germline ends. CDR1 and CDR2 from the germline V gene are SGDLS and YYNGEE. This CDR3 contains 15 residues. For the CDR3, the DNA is TGTGCCAGCAGCGTTTCACTAGGGCCCTCCTACGAGCAGTACTTC. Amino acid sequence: CASSVSLGPSYEQYF.

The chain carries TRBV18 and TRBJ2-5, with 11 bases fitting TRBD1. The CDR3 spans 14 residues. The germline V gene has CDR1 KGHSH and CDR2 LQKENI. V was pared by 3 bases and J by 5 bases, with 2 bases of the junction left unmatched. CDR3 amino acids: CASSPDRGRETQYF. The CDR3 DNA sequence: TGTGCCAGCTCACCGGACAGGGGGCGCGAGACCCAGTACTTC.

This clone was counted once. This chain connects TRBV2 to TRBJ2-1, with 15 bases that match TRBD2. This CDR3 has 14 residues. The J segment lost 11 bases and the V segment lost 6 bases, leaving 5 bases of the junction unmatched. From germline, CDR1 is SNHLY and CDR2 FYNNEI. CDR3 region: CASRPGTSGGKQFF. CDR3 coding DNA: TGTGCCAGCAGGCCGGGGACTAGCGGGGGGAAGCAGTTCTTC.

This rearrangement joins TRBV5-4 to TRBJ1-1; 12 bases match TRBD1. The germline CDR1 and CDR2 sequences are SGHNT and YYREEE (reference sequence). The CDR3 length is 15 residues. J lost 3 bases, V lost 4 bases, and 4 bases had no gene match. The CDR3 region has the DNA TGTGCCAGCAGCGGGACAGGGGGCGAGGACACTGAAGCTTTCTTT. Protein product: CASSGTGGEDTEAFF.

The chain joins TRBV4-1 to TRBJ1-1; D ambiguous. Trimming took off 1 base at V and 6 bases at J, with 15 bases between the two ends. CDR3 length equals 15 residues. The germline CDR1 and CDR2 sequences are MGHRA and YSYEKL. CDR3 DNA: TGCGCCAGCAGCCAAGTAAATTCCAGGTGGGCTGAAGCTTTCTTT. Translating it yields CASSQVNSRWAEAFF.

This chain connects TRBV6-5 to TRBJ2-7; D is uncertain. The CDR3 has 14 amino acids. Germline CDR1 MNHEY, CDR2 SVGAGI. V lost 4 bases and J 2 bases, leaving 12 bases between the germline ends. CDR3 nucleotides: TGTGCCAGCAGTTCGAACCGGGCGACCTACGAGCAGTACTTC. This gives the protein CASSSNRATYEQYF.

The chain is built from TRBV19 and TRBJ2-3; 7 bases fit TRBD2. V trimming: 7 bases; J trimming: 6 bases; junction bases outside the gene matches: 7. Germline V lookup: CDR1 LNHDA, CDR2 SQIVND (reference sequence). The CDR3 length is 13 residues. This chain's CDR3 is CASTGTNWDTQYF. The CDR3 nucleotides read TGTGCCAGTACCGGGACTAACTGGGATACGCAGTATTTT.

CDR3 sequence: CASSQYLRRTNYGYTF. The CDR3 region has the DNA TGTGCCAGCAGCCAATATCTTAGACGGACTAACTATGGCTACACCTTC. The genes are TRBV3-1 (or the pseudogene TRBV3-2) and TRBJ1-2; no definite D call. V was clipped by 2 bases and J by 0 bases, with 13 bases between them. Germline-derived CDR1 and CDR2 are LGHDT and YNNKEL (reference sequence). CDR3 length: 16 amino acids.

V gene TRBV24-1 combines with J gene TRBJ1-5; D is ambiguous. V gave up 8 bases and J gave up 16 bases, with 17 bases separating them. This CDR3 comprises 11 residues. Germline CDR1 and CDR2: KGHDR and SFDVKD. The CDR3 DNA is TGTGCCACCACCCGAGGAGGAGTTGAACATTTT. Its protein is CATTRGGVEHF.

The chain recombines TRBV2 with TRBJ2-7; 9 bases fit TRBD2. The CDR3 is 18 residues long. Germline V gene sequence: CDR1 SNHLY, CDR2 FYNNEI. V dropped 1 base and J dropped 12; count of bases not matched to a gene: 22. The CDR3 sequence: CASSEVQGIGLASGDGYF. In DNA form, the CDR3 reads TGTGCCAGCAGTGAAGTCCAAGGCATAGGACTAGCGTCCGGGGACGGGTACTTC.

The CDR3, as DNA: TGTGCCAGCACCAACCCTAACTATGGCTACACCTTC. Translated: CASTNPNYGYTF. V usage is TRBV12-3 or TRBV12-4 and J usage is TRBJ1-2, with D unclear. Between the trimmed V and J ends, which lost 7 bases and 0 bases, there was a span of 6 bases. The CDR3 totals 12 residues.

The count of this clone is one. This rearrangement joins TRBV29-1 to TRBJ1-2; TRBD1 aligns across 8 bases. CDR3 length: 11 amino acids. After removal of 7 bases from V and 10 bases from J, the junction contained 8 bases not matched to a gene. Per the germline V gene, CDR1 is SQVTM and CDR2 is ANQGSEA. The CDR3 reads CSAYRQGTYTF. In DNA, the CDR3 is TGCAGCGCTTACAGACAGGGGACCTACACCTTC.

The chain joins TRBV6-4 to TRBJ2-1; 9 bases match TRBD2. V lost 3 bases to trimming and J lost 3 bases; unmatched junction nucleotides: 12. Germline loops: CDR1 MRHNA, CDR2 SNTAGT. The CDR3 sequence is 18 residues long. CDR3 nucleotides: TGTGCCAGCAGTGATTGTAGGGGAGCGGGGGGTTTCTACAATGAGCAGTTCTTC. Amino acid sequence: CASSDCRGAGGFYNEQFF.

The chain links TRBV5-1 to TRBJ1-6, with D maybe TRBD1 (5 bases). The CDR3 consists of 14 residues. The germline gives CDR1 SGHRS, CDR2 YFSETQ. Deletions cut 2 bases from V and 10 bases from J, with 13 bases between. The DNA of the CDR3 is TGCGCCAGCAGCTTAACAGACGGGGACTCACCCCTCCACTTT. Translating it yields CASSLTDGDSPLHF.

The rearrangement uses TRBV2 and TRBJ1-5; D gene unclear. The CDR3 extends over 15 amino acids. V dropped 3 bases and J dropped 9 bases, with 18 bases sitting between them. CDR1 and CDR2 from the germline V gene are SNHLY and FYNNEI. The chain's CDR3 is CASSDWRYFKGPQHF. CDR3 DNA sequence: TGTGCCAGCAGTGACTGGCGGTACTTCAAGGGGCCCCAGCATTTT.

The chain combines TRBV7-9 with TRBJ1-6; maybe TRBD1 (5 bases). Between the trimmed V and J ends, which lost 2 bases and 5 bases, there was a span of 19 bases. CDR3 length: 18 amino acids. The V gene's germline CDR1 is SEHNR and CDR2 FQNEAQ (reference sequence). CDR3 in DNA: TGTGCCAGCAGCTTACCCCCCGGGGGAAGCTCAGATAATTCACCCCTCCACTTT. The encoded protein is CASSLPPGGSSDNSPLHF.

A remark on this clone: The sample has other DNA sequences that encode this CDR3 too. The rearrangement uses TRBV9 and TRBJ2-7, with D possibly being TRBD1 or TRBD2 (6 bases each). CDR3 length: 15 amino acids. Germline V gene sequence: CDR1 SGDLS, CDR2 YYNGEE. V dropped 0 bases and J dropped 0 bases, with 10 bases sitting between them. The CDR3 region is CASSVAGDFSYEQYF. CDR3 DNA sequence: TGTGCCAGCAGCGTAGCAGGGGACTTCTCCTACGAGCAGTACTTC.

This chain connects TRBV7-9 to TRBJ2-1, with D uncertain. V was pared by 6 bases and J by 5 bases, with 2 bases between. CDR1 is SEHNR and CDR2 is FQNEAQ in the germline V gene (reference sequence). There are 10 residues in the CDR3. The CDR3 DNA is TGTGCCAGCAGTAACAATGAGCAGTTCTTC. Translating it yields CASSNNEQFF.